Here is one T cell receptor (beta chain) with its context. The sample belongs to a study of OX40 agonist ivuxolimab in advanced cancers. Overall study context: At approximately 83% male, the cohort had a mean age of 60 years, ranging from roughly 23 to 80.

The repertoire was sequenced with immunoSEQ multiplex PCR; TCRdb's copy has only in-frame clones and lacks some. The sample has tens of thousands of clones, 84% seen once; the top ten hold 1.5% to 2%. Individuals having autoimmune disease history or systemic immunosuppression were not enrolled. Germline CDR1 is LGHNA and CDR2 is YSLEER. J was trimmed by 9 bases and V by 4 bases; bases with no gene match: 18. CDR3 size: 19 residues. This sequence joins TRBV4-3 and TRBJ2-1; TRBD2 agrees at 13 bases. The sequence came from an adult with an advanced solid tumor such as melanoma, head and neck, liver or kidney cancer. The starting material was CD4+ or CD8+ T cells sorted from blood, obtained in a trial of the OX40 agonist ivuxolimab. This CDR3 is CASSPKGGTSGTVRGEQFF. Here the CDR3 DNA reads TGCGCCAGCAGCCCCAAGGGGGGGACTAGCGGGACTGTCCGGGGTGAGCAGTTCTTC.